This record looks at one TCR beta chain sequence and its context. This clonotype was seen at least ten times. Its antigen is currently not known. Per-base qualities were not stored, and no clone one base away is much larger. Per the germline V gene, LGHNA is the CDR1 and YSLEER is the CDR2. Clipping removes 0 bases from V and 2 bases from J, with 5 as the unmatched junction base count. From the cysteine up to the phenylalanine, the CDR3 has a length of 17 residues. The only DNA kept is the CDR3, 51 bases in frame from the first base. This specimen's treatment or condition label, per the study, means: in vitro stimulation with specific CMV peptide epitopes to enrich CMV-specific T cells. This entry comes from a study of T cell repertoires in cytomegalovirus infection (dated by TCRdb to about 2019). Looking at the study overall: Peptide stimulations targeted recently identified HLA-C-restricted CMV epitopes, whose presentation resists viral immunomodulation, together with well-studied HLA-B-restricted epitopes. Because public TCR beta signatures pointed to carriage of CMV infection together with the matching HLA type, the HLA type of each donor mattered for the analysis. What the work shows at the level of the full study, not this receptor alone: Carriers of CMV infection plus the relevant HLA type were discriminated by the cumulative frequency of public TCR beta family members in the study cohort and in an independent approximately 360-donor cohort. The ex vivo response was dominated by HLA-C-restricted CMV-specific TCR beta clonotypes, which also provided the single most frequent clonotype in two of eight donors.

The instrument was an Illumina HiSeq 1500. The public sequencing data were trimmed at Q25 with fastp and processed into clonotypes with MiXCR by TCRdb, which kept only in-frame beta chains. Entries that share a CDR3 protein sequence are merged under the most common genes and DNA. The sample table lists approximately 910,000 distinct CDR3 sequences, roughly 30% of them with a count of one. The leading ten clones occupy 11% to 15% of the sample. Here the chain combines TRBV4-3 and TRBJ2-3; TRBD2 matches 10 bases in the middle. Sequences were derived from cultured CD8+ T cells from PBMCs, sampled from culture after CMV antigen stimulation. This receptor was identified in a human donor in good health (CMV status not recorded). Some clones in this sample may be carry-over from other donors' samples. For the CDR3, the sequence is CASSQDSLAGDTDTQYF. The nucleotide sequence reads as follows: TGCGCCAGCAGCCAAGATTCTCTAGCGGGAGACACAGATACGCAGTATTTT.